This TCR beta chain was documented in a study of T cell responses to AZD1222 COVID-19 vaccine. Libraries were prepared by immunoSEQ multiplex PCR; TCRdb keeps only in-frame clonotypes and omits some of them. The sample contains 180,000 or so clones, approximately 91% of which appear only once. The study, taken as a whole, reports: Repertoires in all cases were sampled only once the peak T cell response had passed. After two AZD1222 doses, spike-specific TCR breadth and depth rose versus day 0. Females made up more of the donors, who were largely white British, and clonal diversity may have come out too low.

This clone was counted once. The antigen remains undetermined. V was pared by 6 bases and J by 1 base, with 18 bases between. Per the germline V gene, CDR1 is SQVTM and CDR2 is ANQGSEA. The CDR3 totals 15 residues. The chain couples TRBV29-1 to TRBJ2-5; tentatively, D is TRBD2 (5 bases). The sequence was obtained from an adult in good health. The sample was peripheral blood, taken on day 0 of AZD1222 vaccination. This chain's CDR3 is CSVVGIKEIQETQYF. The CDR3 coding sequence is TGCAGCGTCGTCGGGATAAAGGAGATCCAAGAGACCCAGTACTTC.